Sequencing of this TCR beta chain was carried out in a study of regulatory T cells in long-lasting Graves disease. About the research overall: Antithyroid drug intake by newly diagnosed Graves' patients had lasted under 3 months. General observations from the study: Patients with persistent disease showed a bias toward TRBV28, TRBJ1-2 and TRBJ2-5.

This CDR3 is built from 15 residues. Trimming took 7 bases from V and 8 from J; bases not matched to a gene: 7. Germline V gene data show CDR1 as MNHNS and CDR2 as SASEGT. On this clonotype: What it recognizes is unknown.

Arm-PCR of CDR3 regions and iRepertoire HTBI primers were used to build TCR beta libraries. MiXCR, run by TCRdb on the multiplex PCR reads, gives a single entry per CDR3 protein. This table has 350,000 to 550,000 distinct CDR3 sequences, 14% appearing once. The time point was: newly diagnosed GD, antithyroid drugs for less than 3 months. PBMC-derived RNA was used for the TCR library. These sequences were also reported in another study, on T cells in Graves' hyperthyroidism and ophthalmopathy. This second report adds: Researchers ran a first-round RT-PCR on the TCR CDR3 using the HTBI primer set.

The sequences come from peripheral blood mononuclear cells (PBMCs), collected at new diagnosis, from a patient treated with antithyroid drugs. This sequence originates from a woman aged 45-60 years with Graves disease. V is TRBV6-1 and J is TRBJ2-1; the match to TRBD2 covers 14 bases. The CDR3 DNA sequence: TGTGCCAGCACCGGGGGGACTAGCGGGAGATATGAGCAGTTCTTC. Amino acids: CASTGGTSGRYEQFF.